This TCR beta chain emerged from a study of blood T cell repertoires in COVID-19. V was clipped by 3 bases and J by 6 bases, with 15 bases between them. This CDR3 has 13 residues. Germline V gives CDR1 GTSNPN, CDR2 SVGIG (reference sequence). The protocol was immunoSEQ multiplex PCR, while the TCRdb copy is restricted to in-frame clones and leaves out a portion. Altogether around 140,000 clones are present, around 80% being singletons, with the ten largest covering approximately 2%. Sequencing was performed on peripheral blood. This rearrangement joins TRBV30 to TRBJ2-7; D is unclear. The clonotype originates from a woman aged 55-69 years with acute or convalescent COVID-19. CDR3: CAWRIQLFLEQYF. The CDR3 region has the DNA TGTGCCTGGAGGATCCAACTCTTTCTCGAGCAGTACTTC.